The 23 T cell receptor beta chains below all came from one sample that was sequenced in a study of shared clonotypes between healthy human individuals. The repertoire was sequenced with immunoSEQ multiplex PCR; TCRdb's copy has only in-frame clones and lacks some. The table lists under 2,500,000 clones, approximately 94% of them singletons. Sequenced input: naive CD4+ T cells sorted from blood. Sample subset: CD45RA+ positively selected. The receptors here all came from a man younger than 30 in good health.

With respect to this clone: In the same sample, other DNA sequences code for this CDR3. The rearrangement uses TRBV5-1 and TRBJ1-5; 7 nucleotides line up with TRBD1. The germline V gene encodes CDR1 SGHRS and CDR2 YFSETQ. J gave up 1 base and V 0 bases, and 1 base lay outside the gene matches. This CDR3 contains 15 residues. CDR3 nucleotides: TGCGCCAGCAGCTTGGCGGGACAGAGCAATCAGCCCCAGCATTTT. Protein: CASSLAGQSNQPQHF.

The rearrangement joins TRBV6-5 to TRBJ1-6, with D possibly being TRBD1 (5 bases). V was pared by 0 bases and J by 9 bases, with 12 bases between. The CDR3 extends over 15 amino acids. CDR1 MNHEY and CDR2 SVGAGI come from the germline V gene. The CDR3 coding sequence is TGTGCCAGCAGTTACTCGGGGGTTCCGGGTTCACCCCTCCACTTT. Its protein product is CASSYSGVPGSPLHF.

V is TRBV6-5 and J is TRBJ2-7; D is unclear. V was shortened by 4 bases and J by 4 bases, with 14 bases between the two germline ends. Germline V gene data show CDR1 as MNHEY and CDR2 as SVGAGI. The CDR3 is 14 amino acids. CDR3: CASSFRFSSYEQYF. The CDR3 DNA sequence: TGTGCCAGCAGTTTCAGATTTTCCTCGTACGAGCAGTACTTC.

This clone was detected only once. One junction end does not reproduce the germline sequence, and a read error may be involved. The CDR3 DNA reads TGTGCTAGCAGCCCTCTTGGAGAGAGCGGTGTAGAGACCCAGTACTTC. Protein product: CASSPLGESGVETQYF. The chain carries TRBV7-7 and TRBJ2-5; tentatively, D is TRBD2 (5 bases). Germline V gene lookup returns CDR1 SSHAT and CDR2 FNYEAQ (reference sequence). The CDR3 extends over 16 amino acids.

This clone was observed a single time. The V and J genes are TRBV5-1 and TRBJ1-2, with D possibly matching TRBD1 (5 bases). Per the germline V gene, CDR1 is SGHRS and CDR2 is YFSETQ. The CDR3 covers 13 residues. The ends were cut back, 2 bases at V and 7 bases at J, with 12 bases in the middle. The DNA for the CDR3 is TGCGCCAGCAGCTTAGCAGGGATGGGTGGCTACACCTTC. Protein: CASSLAGMGGYTF. Using reference TRBV5-1 and TRBJ1-2 for the parts outside the CDR3, the full variable domain is KAGVTQTPRYLIKTRGQQVTLSCSPISGHRSVSWYQQTPGQGLQFLFEYFSETQRNKGNFPGRFSGRQFSNSRSEMNVSTLELGDSALYLCASSLAGMGGYTFGSGTRLTVV.

As concerns this clone: The sample has other DNA sequences that encode this CDR3 too. The chain carries TRBV4-3 and TRBJ2-5; D gene ambiguous. V lost 0 bases and J lost 4, with 6 bases in between. Germline V lookup: CDR1 LGHNA, CDR2 YSLEER. This CDR3 comprises 13 residues. The CDR3 here is CASSQDVRETQYF. DNA of the CDR3: TGCGCCAGCAGCCAAGATGTAAGAGAGACCCAGTACTTC.

The chain is built from TRBV6-1 and TRBJ1-4; tentative D call: TRBD1 (5 bases). The CDR3 length is 14 residues. V was cut by 8 bases and J by 10 bases, with 20 bases left in between. Germline assignment: CDR1 MNHNS and CDR2 SASEGT. The CDR3 coding sequence is TGTGCCAGCCGCCGGGACGGACCTAGCGTAAAACTGTTTTTT. Translating gives CASRRDGPSVKLFF.

V usage is TRBV11-2 and J usage is TRBJ2-7; the D is unclear. Deletions cut 5 bases from V and 0 bases from J, with 11 bases between. The CDR3 has 14 residues. Per the germline V gene, CDR1 is SGHAT and CDR2 is FQNNGV. CDR3 amino acids: CASSRSWDSYEQYF. Here the CDR3 DNA reads TGTGCCAGCAGCCGTTCTTGGGACTCCTACGAGCAGTACTTC.

The chain links TRBV14 to TRBJ1-6; D may be TRBD1 (5 bases). The CDR3 runs 16 residues. V lost 0 bases, J lost 4 bases, and 10 bases lay in between. Germline CDR1 SGHDN, CDR2 FVKESK. Here the CDR3 reads CASSQDQGVYNSPLHF. CDR3 sequence (DNA): TGTGCCAGCAGCCAAGATCAGGGAGTTTATAATTCACCCCTCCACTTT.

The chain employs TRBV7-9 and TRBJ1-1; D unresolved. The CDR3 spans 13 residues. The ends were cut back, 6 bases at V and 5 bases at J, with 13 bases in the middle. From germline, CDR1 is SEHNR and CDR2 FQNEAQ (reference sequence). The CDR3 DNA reads TGTGCCAGCAGTTTTGAGCAGAGGACTGAAGCTTTCTTT. Amino acid sequence: CASSFEQRTEAFF.

V gene TRBV29-1 combines with J gene TRBJ1-2; 9 nucleotides line up with TRBD1. This CDR3 is 14 amino acids long. The V gene's germline CDR1 is SQVTM and CDR2 ANQGSEA. Trimming took 5 bases from V and 1 from J; bases not matched to a gene: 5. The chain's CDR3 is CSVSTTGGNYGYTF. The CDR3 DNA reads as TGCAGCGTTTCCACGACAGGGGGTAACTATGGCTACACCTTC.

J is TRBJ1-4 and V is TRBV7-8, with D possibly being TRBD1 (5 bases). There are 14 residues in the CDR3. V was pared by 3 bases and J by 7 bases, with 12 bases between. Per germline, CDR1 SGHVS and CDR2 FQNEAQ. In DNA form, the CDR3 reads TGTGCCAGCAGCTTTGGGGCTGTGACTGAAAAACTGTTTTTT. Amino acid sequence: CASSFGAVTEKLFF.

The rearrangement links TRBV7-9 to TRBJ2-1; a possible D gene is TRBD2 (6 bases). The ends were cut back, 7 bases at V and 9 bases at J, with 22 bases in the middle. The length of the CDR3 is 15 residues. Per germline, CDR1 SEHNR and CDR2 FQNEAQ (reference sequence). As DNA, the CDR3 is TGTGCCAGCACCCTGCCGGGACTCGAACTGGGTGAGCAGTTCTTC. Translated, it gives CASTLPGLELGEQFF.

This clone was seen only once. Other DNA sequences in the sample encode the same CDR3. This sequence joins TRBV2 and TRBJ2-7; the match to TRBD1 covers 9 bases. There are 14 residues in the CDR3. The trim removed 6 bases at V and 2 bases at J, leaving 5 bases unmatched. The germline CDR1 and CDR2 sequences are SNHLY and FYNNEI. The CDR3 DNA is TGTGCCAGCAGGTCCGGGACAGGGACCTACGAGCAGTACTTC. It yields the protein CASRSGTGTYEQYF.

J is TRBJ2-1 and V is TRBV5-1; TRBD1 matches at 8 bases. J lost 6 bases, V lost 4 bases, and 9 bases had no gene match. Germline-derived CDR1 and CDR2 are SGHRS and YFSETQ. The CDR3 loop spans 15 amino acids. DNA for the CDR3: TGCGCCAGCAGCCCGGACAGGGTGGCAGGCAATGAGCAGTTCTTC. It specifies CASSPDRVAGNEQFF.

The CDR3 DNA follows: TGCAGCGTTGATCTAGCGGTCACAGATACGCAGTATTTT. This encodes CSVDLAVTDTQYF. The chain is built from TRBV29-1 and TRBJ2-3; 7 bases map to TRBD2. Per germline, CDR1 SQVTM and CDR2 ANQGSEA. The CDR3 has 13 residues. V dropped 3 bases and J dropped 2; count of bases not matched to a gene: 2.

The V and J genes are TRBV19 and TRBJ1-5; tentatively, D is TRBD1 (6 bases). The CDR3 length is 17 residues. V was trimmed by 5 bases and J by 4 bases, leaving 21 bases between them. The germline gives CDR1 LNHDA, CDR2 SQIVND (reference sequence). The CDR3 DNA sequence: TGTGCCAGTAGTGCCCGATCAGGGGCGATTGGGAATCAGCCCCAGCATTTT. Translation gives CASSARSGAIGNQPQHF.

This clone was picked up one time. The chain combines TRBV11-2 with TRBJ1-3; possible D gene TRBD1, 6 bases. CDR3 length: 15 residues. Germline V lookup: CDR1 SGHAT, CDR2 FQNNGV. V was cut by 5 bases and J by 4 bases, with 15 bases left in between. The CDR3 protein is CASSPDRPAGNTIYF. The DNA for the CDR3 is TGTGCCAGCAGCCCCGACAGGCCGGCAGGAAACACCATATATTTT.

The V call is TRBV9, the J call TRBJ2-7; 9 positions match TRBD1. This CDR3 region has 14 residues. Per the germline V gene, CDR1 is SGDLS and CDR2 is YYNGEE. V was clipped by 1 base and J by 6 bases; unmatched bases: 5. The CDR3 sequence: CASSVSQGASEQYF. The CDR3 DNA is TGTGCCAGCAGCGTATCACAGGGGGCCTCCGAGCAGTACTTC.

The chain combines TRBV5-1 with TRBJ2-5; 7 bases fit TRBD2. The CDR3 extends over 15 amino acids. Germline V lookup: CDR1 SGHRS, CDR2 YFSETQ. J lost 7 bases, V lost 3 bases, and 12 bases had no gene match. The CDR3 spells CASSSDGAGSGTQYF. The CDR3 DNA follows: TGCGCCAGCAGCTCGGACGGAGCGGGAAGTGGGACCCAGTACTTC.

V usage is TRBV28 and J usage is TRBJ2-7; a weak D match, TRBD2 (5 bases). The germline V and J ends were trimmed by 3 bases and 4 bases, with 19 bases remaining between them. The CDR3 runs 16 residues. In germline, CDR1 is MDHEN, CDR2 SYDVKM. Here the CDR3 DNA reads TGTGCCAGCAGTTTTTCTTTTCTAGCACCGAATTACGAGCAGTACTTC. Its protein is CASSFSFLAPNYEQYF.

This chain joins TRBV5-1 and TRBJ1-2, with 8 positions matching TRBD1. The germline V gene has CDR1 SGHRS and CDR2 YFSETQ. V trimming: 4 bases; J trimming: 4 bases; junction bases outside the gene matches: 9. The CDR3 spans 15 residues. The CDR3 DNA reads TGCGCCAGCAGCCTGATGGACAGGGCTGCCTATGGCTACACCTTC. It translates to CASSLMDRAAYGYTF.

V and J are TRBV5-8 and TRBJ2-4, with TRBD1 identical over 8 bases. V trimming: 4 bases; J trimming: 8 bases; junction bases outside the gene matches: 8. The CDR3 totals 14 residues. Per germline, CDR1 SGHTS and CDR2 YDEGEE. The CDR3 loop reads CASSPDRGGDIQYF. DNA of the CDR3: TGTGCCAGCAGCCCCGACAGGGGAGGTGACATTCAGTACTTC.